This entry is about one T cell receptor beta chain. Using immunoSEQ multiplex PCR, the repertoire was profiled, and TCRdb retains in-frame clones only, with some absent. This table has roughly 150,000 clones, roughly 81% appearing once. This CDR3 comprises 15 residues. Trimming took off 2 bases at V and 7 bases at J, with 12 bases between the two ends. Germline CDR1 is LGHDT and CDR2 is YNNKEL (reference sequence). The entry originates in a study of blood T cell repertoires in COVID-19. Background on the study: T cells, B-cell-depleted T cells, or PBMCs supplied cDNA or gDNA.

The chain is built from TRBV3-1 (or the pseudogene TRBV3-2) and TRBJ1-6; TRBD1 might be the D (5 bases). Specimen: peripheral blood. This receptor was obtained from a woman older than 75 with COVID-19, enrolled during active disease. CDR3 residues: CASSQIKSGNSPLHF. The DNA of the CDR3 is TGTGCCAGCAGCCAAATCAAGTCAGGGAATTCACCCCTCCACTTT.